The 19 T cell receptor beta chains below were found in one sample sequenced in a study of T cells in localized non-small cell lung cancer. Assay: immunoSEQ multiplex PCR; the TCRdb copy retains only in-frame clones and omits some. The data contain 25,000 to 35,000 clones, approximately 84% of them seen just once; the ten biggest clones take up over 4.5%. The starting material was peripheral blood mononuclear cells, obtained before any cancer treatment. These receptors all come from a man aged 35-75 years with stage III lung adenocarcinoma.

V is TRBV10-3 and J is TRBJ1-5; D is unclear. In germline, CDR1 is ENHRY, CDR2 SYGVKD. This CDR3 has 14 residues. Trimming pared 5 bases from V and 7 bases from J, leaving 15 bases between. The CDR3 protein is CAISLGGLGQPQHF. CDR3 DNA sequence: TGTGCCATCAGTCTAGGCGGGTTGGGGCAGCCCCAGCATTTT.

The rearrangement uses TRBV29-1 and TRBJ2-7; D gene ambiguous. V lost 5 bases and J 2 bases, leaving 10 bases between the germline ends. CDR3 length: 12 residues. Germline V gene data show CDR1 as SQVTM and CDR2 as ANQGSEA. The CDR3 DNA follows: TGCAGCGTTCGGCAGGCGGCCTACGAGCAGTACTTC. As protein: CSVRQAAYEQYF.

This chain links TRBV30 with TRBJ1-5; D is uncertain. There are 14 residues in the CDR3. The germline V gene has CDR1 GTSNPN and CDR2 SVGIG (reference sequence). V was clipped by 0 bases and J by 2 bases, with 8 bases between them. Here the CDR3 reads CAWSVRGGNQPQHF. Here the CDR3 DNA reads TGTGCCTGGAGTGTTCGGGGAGGCAATCAGCCCCAGCATTTT.

The chain employs TRBV7-9 and TRBJ1-2; D gene unclear. The ends were cut back, 1 base at V and 11 bases at J, with 11 bases in the middle. The CDR3 loop spans 12 amino acids. Germline lookup yields CDR1 SEHNR and CDR2 FQNEAQ (reference sequence). The CDR3, as DNA: TGTGCCAGCAGCTTAGAGTGGCAGGCGTACACCTTC. Protein product: CASSLEWQAYTF.

The genes are TRBV11-2 and TRBJ2-7; TRBD1 matches 9 bases. The V segment lost 6 bases and the J segment 0 bases; nucleotides outside the gene matches: 18. In germline, CDR1 is SGHAT, CDR2 FQNNGV. The CDR3 loop spans 19 amino acids. In nucleotides, the CDR3 is TGTGCCAGCAGTGGTAACGGGACAGGGTCTTTTCCGAGCTCCTACGAGCAGTACGTC. It translates to CASSGNGTGSFPSSYEQYV.

The V and J genes are TRBV19 and TRBJ2-3; 7 nucleotides agree with TRBD1. The CDR3 has 14 amino acids. V shed 6 bases, J shed 4 bases, and the junction held 7 bases outside the gene matches. Germline V lookup: CDR1 LNHDA, CDR2 SQIVND (reference sequence). The CDR3 DNA follows: TGTGCCAGTAGGGTGACAGGGATCGCAGATACGCAGTATTTT. It encodes CASRVTGIADTQYF.

As for this clone: Germline is not matched at one junction end, which may reflect a read error. The chain combines TRBV7-6 with TRBJ1-4; TRBD1 is a possible D gene (5 bases). The CDR3 contains 18 residues. Germline CDR1 and CDR2: SGHVS and FNYEAQ. The CDR3 region is CASNLDPERGAGNEKLFF. CDR3 nucleotides: TGTGCCAGCAACTTAGATCCCGAGCGGGGAGCAGGGAATGAAAAACTGTTTTTT. The variable domain in full, completed from reference TRBV7-6 and TRBJ1-4, reads GAGVSQSPRYKVTKRGQDVALRCDPISGHVSLYWYRQALGQGPEFLTYFNYEAQQDKSGLPNDRFSAERPEGSISTLTIQRTEQRDSAMYRCASNLDPERGAGNEKLFFGSGTQLSVL.

The chain links TRBV7-3 to TRBJ1-4; no reliable D call. The germline V gene encodes CDR1 SGHTA and CDR2 FQGTGA. The CDR3 is made up of 12 amino acids. V dropped 10 bases and J dropped 6 bases, with 12 bases sitting between them. The CDR3 bases are TGTGCCACTGGAAGGGTGGATGAAAAACTGTTTTTT. The encoded protein is CATGRVDEKLFF.

The CDR3 DNA reads TGTGCCAGCAGCCCGTGGCGCAGGGCATCTGGGGCCAACGTCCTGACTTTC. Its translation is CASSPWRRASGANVLTF. V gene TRBV14 combines with J gene TRBJ2-6; a possible D gene is TRBD1 (5 bases). The CDR3 contains 17 residues. V lost 4 bases, J lost 1 base, and 14 bases lay in between. Germline lookup yields CDR1 SGHDN and CDR2 FVKESK. Combining the CDR3 with reference TRBV14 and TRBJ2-6 gives the whole variable domain EAGVTQFPSHSVIEKGQTVTLRCDPISGHDNLYWYRRVMGKEIKFLLHFVKESKQDESGMPNNRFLAERTGGTYSTLKVQPAELEDSGVYFCASSPWRRASGANVLTFGAGSRLTVL.

This sequence joins TRBV7-9 and TRBJ2-3, with 15 bases aligning to TRBD2. There are 15 residues in the CDR3. Losses at the gene ends were 5 bases for V and 4 bases for J; bases not matched to a gene: 1. Germline V gives CDR1 SEHNR, CDR2 FQNEAQ (reference sequence). The CDR3 nucleotides read TGTGCCAGCAGCCGGACTAGCGGGGGGGCAGATACGCAGTATTTT. Residues: CASSRTSGGADTQYF.

J is TRBJ2-3 and V is TRBV14; no clear D gene. Deletions cut 2 bases from V and 10 bases from J, with 19 bases between. The CDR3 is made up of 15 amino acids. The germline V gene encodes CDR1 SGHDN and CDR2 FVKESK. As DNA, the CDR3 is TGTGCCAGCAGCCAACAACAATCTAGGGTTTATTCGCAGTATTTT. Its translation: CASSQQQSRVYSQYF.

V and J are TRBV7-8 and TRBJ2-3; D is undetermined. Trimming stripped 8 bases from V and 5 bases from J, with 17 bases between. Germline CDR1 is SGHVS and CDR2 is FQNEAQ. The CDR3 covers 14 residues. The DNA of the CDR3 is TGTGCCAGCCGAGTGCAAGTAGGTGAAGATACGCAGTATTTT. Translated: CASRVQVGEDTQYF.

In its sample, this clone was seen once. The CDR3 region has the DNA TGTGCCAGCAGCTTACCCCCACAAGAGACCCAGTACTTC. It yields the protein CASSLPPQETQYF. This chain joins TRBV7-9 and TRBJ2-5; D ambiguous. Trimming pared 2 bases from V and 2 bases from J, leaving 6 bases between. Per the germline V gene, CDR1 is SEHNR and CDR2 is FQNEAQ (reference sequence). This CDR3 is 13 amino acids long.

This sequence joins TRBV6-1 and TRBJ1-1, with D possibly TRBD1 on 6 matching bases. CDR3 length: 13 amino acids. Trimming stripped 4 bases from V and 3 bases from J, with 9 bases between. Germline assignment: CDR1 MNHNS and CDR2 SASEGT. The CDR3 coding sequence is TGTGCCAGCAGTGCAGGGGCGGACACTGAAGCTTTCTTT. This encodes CASSAGADTEAFF.

The chain combines TRBV5-6 with TRBJ1-2; 8 bases are shared with TRBD1. Germline assignment: CDR1 SGHDT and CDR2 YYEEEE. Trimming took 4 bases from V and 5 from J; bases not matched to a gene: 10. CDR3 length: 15 residues. CDR3 sequence reads: CASSPPPGQEYGYTF. The CDR3 DNA sequence: TGTGCCAGCAGCCCACCTCCGGGACAGGAGTATGGCTACACCTTC.

The chain combines TRBV19 with TRBJ1-1; no reliable D call. The CDR3 is 13 residues long. In germline, CDR1 is LNHDA, CDR2 SQIVND (reference sequence). V lost 5 bases and J 3 bases, leaving 10 bases between the germline ends. In nucleotides, the CDR3 is TGTGCCAGTAGTTTAAGCCCCTACACTGAAGCTTTCTTT. It encodes CASSLSPYTEAFF.

The J gene is TRBJ2-7, the V gene TRBV2; tentatively, D is TRBD2 (6 bases). The CDR3 is 11 amino acids. The germline CDR1 and CDR2 sequences are SNHLY and FYNNEI. V was clipped by 9 bases and J by 4 bases, with 10 bases between them. The CDR3 reads CASVRGYEQYV. The CDR3 nucleotides are TGTGCCAGTGTCCGGGGGTACGAGCAGTACGTC.

The CDR3 spells CACWTEGNTIYF. The CDR3 DNA is TGTGCCTGCTGGACAGAAGGAAACACCATATATTTT. This chain joins TRBV30 and TRBJ1-3; D may be TRBD1 (6 bases). V was shortened by 6 bases and J by 4 bases, with 10 bases between the two germline ends. CDR3 length: 12 residues. Germline V gene sequence: CDR1 GTSNPN, CDR2 SVGIG (reference sequence).

CDR3 nucleotide sequence: TGTGCCAGCAGTTTTGGGGCTTCCACTGAAGCTTTCTTT. Translating it yields CASSFGASTEAFF. The rearrangement joins TRBV28 to TRBJ1-1, with a tentative D call TRBD1 (5 bases). Germline V lookup: CDR1 MDHEN, CDR2 SYDVKM. The V end lost 3 bases, the J end lost 4 bases, and 9 bases lay between the germline ends. The CDR3 is 13 residues long. Together with reference TRBV28 and TRBJ1-1, the CDR3 gives the full variable domain: DVKVTQSSRYLVKRTGEKVFLECVQDMDHENMFWYRQDPGLGLRLIYFSYDVKMKEKGDIPEGYSVSREKKERFSLILESASTNQTSMYLCASSFGASTEAFFGQGTRLTVV.